Below are 21 T cell receptor beta chains sequenced from a single sample in a study of control samples from healthy donors and cancer patients. Produced via immunoSEQ multiplex PCR; TCRdb's table is partial and in-frame only. The data contain some 28,000 clones, around 80% of them singletons. Specimen: PBMCs. These receptors were collected from a man aged 55 to 70 with head and neck cancer.

The CDR3 nucleotides are TGTGCCAGCAGTTTAAATCAGGTTAACCAGCCCCAGCATTTT. Protein product: CASSLNQVNQPQHF. This chain connects TRBV28 to TRBJ1-5; D is unclear. The germline V and J ends were trimmed by 2 bases and 7 bases, with 12 bases remaining between them. Germline loops: CDR1 MDHEN, CDR2 SYDVKM. This CDR3 is built from 14 residues.

The chain carries TRBV7-9 and TRBJ1-4; D is uncertain. This CDR3 has 13 amino acids. The germline V and J ends were trimmed by 2 bases and 8 bases, with 9 bases remaining between them. CDR1 is SEHNR and CDR2 is FQNEAQ in the germline V gene (reference sequence). CDR3 DNA: TGTGCCAGCAGCTTACTCGGTTGGGAAAAACTGTTTTTT. This gives the protein CASSLLGWEKLFF. Complete variable domain (other parts from reference TRBV7-9 and TRBJ1-4): DTGVSQNPRHKITKRGQNVTFRCDPISEHNRLYWYRQTLGQGPEFLTYFQNEAQLEKSRLLSDRFSAERPKGSFSTLEIQRTEQGDSAMYLCASSLLGWEKLFFGSGTQLSVL.

This chain joins TRBV3-1 (or the pseudogene TRBV3-2) and TRBJ1-2; a possible D gene is TRBD1 (6 bases). This CDR3 is 12 amino acids long. Between the trimmed V and J ends, which lost 0 bases and 8 bases, there was a span of 7 bases. Germline CDR1 is LGHDT and CDR2 is YNNKEL (reference sequence). CDR3 residues: CASSQDRGGYTF. CDR3 DNA: TGTGCCAGCAGCCAAGACAGGGGAGGCTACACCTTC.

The chain is built from TRBV10-3 and TRBJ2-7; D gene ambiguous. V shed 4 bases and J shed 3 bases, with 7 bases lying between them. The CDR3 is made up of 12 amino acids. Looked up from germline, CDR1 is ENHRY and CDR2 is SYGVKD. The CDR3 sequence: CAISGNLYEQYF. As DNA, the CDR3 is TGTGCCATCAGTGGGAACCTCTACGAGCAGTACTTC.

The gene calls are TRBV27 and TRBJ1-5; the D gene is possibly TRBD1 (5 bases). Germline-derived CDR1 and CDR2 are MNHEY and SMNVEV (reference sequence). This CDR3 contains 17 residues. Trimming cost V 3 bases and J 2 bases, with 17 bases left between them. The CDR3 reads CASSFHAGPGGNQPQHF. The CDR3 DNA is TGTGCCAGCAGTTTCCACGCAGGGCCCGGGGGCAATCAGCCCCAGCATTTT.

CDR3 sequence reads: CAISESYGQETQYF. Written as DNA, the CDR3 is TGTGCCATCAGTGAGTCTTACGGGCAAGAGACCCAGTACTTC. This sequence joins TRBV10-3 and TRBJ2-5; D unresolved. The germline V gene has CDR1 ENHRY and CDR2 SYGVKD. With 0 bases removed from V and 2 bases from J, the gap between germline ends came to 7 bases. The CDR3 runs 14 residues.

The V gene is TRBV28, the J gene TRBJ2-2, with D unclear. Germline V gene sequence: CDR1 MDHEN, CDR2 SYDVKM. The CDR3 runs 12 residues. V was shortened by 6 bases and J by 6 bases, with 8 bases between the two germline ends. The CDR3: CASRKFAGELFF. The CDR3 nucleotides are TGTGCCAGCAGAAAGTTTGCCGGGGAGCTGTTTTTT.

The V and J genes are TRBV28 and TRBJ1-1, with D hard to call. From germline, CDR1 is MDHEN and CDR2 SYDVKM. The CDR3 is 13 residues long. The ends were cut back, 3 bases at V and 0 bases at J, with 5 bases in the middle. In DNA, the CDR3 is TGTGCCAGCAGTTTCCCAGTGAACACTGAAGCTTTCTTT. Amino acid sequence: CASSFPVNTEAFF.

This clone is medium-sized by share. This chain links TRBV12-3 or TRBV12-4 with TRBJ2-1, with D possibly being TRBD1 (5 bases). V gave up 5 bases and J gave up 5 bases, with 7 bases separating them. The CDR3 contains 12 residues. The CDR3 bases are TGTGCCAGCAGTCCAGGGAACAATGAGCAGTTCTTC. The encoded protein is CASSPGNNEQFF.

This clone has only one observation. This sample includes further DNA sequences coding for the same CDR3. This sequence joins TRBV11-2 and TRBJ2-1, with 15 bases matching TRBD2. V lost 8 bases to trimming and J lost 7 bases; unmatched junction nucleotides: 15. The CDR3 is made up of 18 amino acids. Germline loops: CDR1 SGHAT, CDR2 FQNNGV. In nucleotides, the CDR3 is TGTGCCAGCCGCCCGGGACTAGCGGGAGGAAGGGTACCGAATGAGCAGTTCTTC. Encoded protein: CASRPGLAGGRVPNEQFF.

The chain joins TRBV3-1 (or the pseudogene TRBV3-2) to TRBJ1-4; TRBD1 agrees at 7 bases. Germline V CDR1 and CDR2: LGHDT, YNNKEL (reference sequence). This CDR3 comprises 15 residues. V shed 0 bases, J shed 11 bases, and the junction held 9 bases outside the gene matches. CDR3 in DNA: TGTGCCAGCAGCCAAGAACAAATCGGGACAGACAAACTGTTTTTT. Its protein product is CASSQEQIGTDKLFF.

The count of this clone is one. The gene calls are TRBV6-1 and TRBJ1-4; 8 nucleotides align to TRBD1. Germline V gene data show CDR1 as MNHNS and CDR2 as SASEGT. Trimming took 3 bases from V and 3 from J; bases not matched to a gene: 3. CDR3 length: 15 residues. CDR3 region: CASSDRTGPNEKLFF. For the CDR3, the DNA is TGTGCCAGCAGTGACCGGACAGGGCCTAATGAAAAACTGTTTTTT.

The chain carries TRBV7-9 and TRBJ2-1; D ambiguous. The CDR3 spans 13 residues. V lost 2 bases and J lost 15, with 17 bases in between. The germline gives CDR1 SEHNR, CDR2 FQNEAQ (reference sequence). The CDR3 reads CASSLSLPPLLFF. CDR3 DNA sequence: TGTGCCAGCAGCTTATCTCTTCCCCCCCTCCTGTTCTTC.

The chain uses TRBV3-1 (or the pseudogene TRBV3-2) and TRBJ1-1; the D is unclear. Deletions cut 4 bases from V and 4 bases from J, with 10 bases between. The CDR3 has 13 amino acids. Looked up from germline, CDR1 is LGHDT and CDR2 is YNNKEL (reference sequence). Written as DNA, the CDR3 is TGTGCCAGCAGCCCTGAATTATCCACTGAAGCTTTCTTT. Translated: CASSPELSTEAFF.

The V call is TRBV6-6, the J call TRBJ1-2; D is ambiguous. This CDR3 region has 11 residues. The V gene's germline CDR1 is MNHNY and CDR2 SVGAGI (reference sequence). The ends were cut back, 5 bases at V and 2 bases at J, with 3 bases in the middle. The CDR3 DNA sequence: TGTGCCAGCAGTCTCAACTATGGCTACACCTTC. Amino acids: CASSLNYGYTF.

Written as DNA, the CDR3 is TGTGCCAGCAATGTGGGGGGGACAGACTTGTGGGAGTACTTC. Its protein product is CASNVGGTDLWEYF. This chain links TRBV6-5 with TRBJ2-7; D tentatively reads TRBD1 or TRBD2 (7 bases each). V dropped 7 bases and J dropped 11 bases, with 24 bases sitting between them. The CDR3 consists of 14 residues. Germline CDR1 and CDR2: MNHEY and SVGAGI.

This clone was detected only a few times. The chain is built from TRBV27 and TRBJ1-6; D is unclear. The CDR3 contains 18 residues. From germline, CDR1 is MNHEY and CDR2 SMNVEV (reference sequence). V was trimmed by 8 bases and J by 0 bases, leaving 20 bases between them. The CDR3 sequence: CASGREAYRSSYNSPLHF. DNA of the CDR3: TGTGCCAGCGGGAGGGAGGCTTACCGGAGCTCCTATAATTCACCCCTCCACTTT.

The V gene is TRBV2, the J gene TRBJ2-5; 9 bases line up with TRBD2. Unmatched junction bases numbered 10, after V lost 6 bases and J lost 5 bases. CDR1 SNHLY and CDR2 FYNNEI come from the germline V gene. The CDR3 covers 15 residues. In nucleotides, the CDR3 is TGTGCCAGCAGCAATGTAGCGGGAGCCTCGGAGACCCAGTACTTC. It codes for CASSNVAGASETQYF.

This clone came up a few times. This sequence joins TRBV18 and TRBJ2-3; D is uncertain. Germline V gene data show CDR1 as KGHSH and CDR2 as LQKENI. Trimming pared 1 base from V and 6 bases from J, leaving 14 bases between. CDR3 length equals 15 residues. This chain's CDR3 is CASSPLQDAVDTQYF. Here the CDR3 DNA reads TGTGCCAGCTCACCACTGCAGGACGCAGTTGATACGCAGTATTTT.

V usage is TRBV30 and J usage is TRBJ1-5; 8 bases match TRBD1. V lost 2 bases, J lost 3 bases, and 3 bases stayed unmatched. This CDR3 comprises 14 residues. Germline lookup yields CDR1 GTSNPN and CDR2 SVGIG (reference sequence). The CDR3 protein is CAWSWGQVNQPQHF. CDR3 DNA: TGTGCCTGGAGTTGGGGACAGGTCAATCAGCCCCAGCATTTT.

This sequence joins TRBV29-1 and TRBJ2-1; 8 bases map to TRBD2. V lost 6 bases, J lost 7 bases, and 11 bases stayed unmatched. The CDR3 is 14 residues long. Looked up from germline, CDR1 is SQVTM and CDR2 is ANQGSEA. CDR3 sequence: CSVPAGALWNEQFF. The CDR3 DNA is TGCAGCGTCCCAGCGGGGGCCCTTTGGAATGAGCAGTTCTTC.